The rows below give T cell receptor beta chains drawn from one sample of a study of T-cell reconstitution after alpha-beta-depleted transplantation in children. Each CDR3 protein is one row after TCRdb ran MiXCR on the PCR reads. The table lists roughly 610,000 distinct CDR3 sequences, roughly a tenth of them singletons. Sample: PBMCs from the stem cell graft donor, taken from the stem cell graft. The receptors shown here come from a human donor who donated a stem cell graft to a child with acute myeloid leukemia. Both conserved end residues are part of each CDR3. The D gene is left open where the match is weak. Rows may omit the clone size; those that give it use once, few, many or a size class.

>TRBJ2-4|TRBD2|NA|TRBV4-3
CASSQVGAGDAKNIQYF
TGCGCCAGCAGCCAAGTCGGGGCGGGAGATGCCAAAAACATTCAGTACTTC
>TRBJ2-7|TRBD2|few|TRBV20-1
CSASKTSGAYEQYF
TGCAGTGCTTCGAAGACTAGCGGGGCCTACGAGCAGTACTTC
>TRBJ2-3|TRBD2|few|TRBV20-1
CSASRLAGVTDTQYF
TGCAGTGCTAGTCGTCTAGCGGGAGTAACAGATACGCAGTATTTT
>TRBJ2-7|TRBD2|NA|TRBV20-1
CSASWTSGYEQYF
TGCAGTGCTAGCTGGACTAGCGGCTACGAGCAGTACTTC
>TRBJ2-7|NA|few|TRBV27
CASSLRGVLEQYF
TGTGCCAGCAGTTTAAGGGGGGTATTGGAGCAGTACTTC
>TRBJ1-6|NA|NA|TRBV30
CAWSVLGADSPLHF
TGTGCCTGGAGTGTACTGGGGGCCGATTCACCCCTCCACTTT
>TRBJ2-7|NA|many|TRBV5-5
CASSLEQILYEQYF
TGTGCCAGCAGCTTAGAACAGATACTCTACGAGCAGTACTTC
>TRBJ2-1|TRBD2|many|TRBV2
CASMGTSGKDEQFF
TGTGCCAGCATGGGGACTAGCGGGAAGGATGAGCAGTTCTTC
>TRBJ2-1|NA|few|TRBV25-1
CASSEYRGRAAEQFF
TGTGCCAGCAGTGAATATCGAGGCAGGGCGGCTGAGCAGTTCTTC
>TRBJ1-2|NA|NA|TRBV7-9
CASSEWAQGSGYTF
TGTGCCAGCAGCGAGTGGGCTCAGGGATCCGGCTACACCTTC
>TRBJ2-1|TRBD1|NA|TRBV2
CAPSGTGVHNEQFF
TGTGCCCCCTCCGGGACAGGGGTTCACAATGAGCAGTTCTTC
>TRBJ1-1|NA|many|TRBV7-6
CASSLGTKNTEAFF
TGTGCCAGCAGCTTGGGGACGAAGAACACTGAAGCTTTCTTT
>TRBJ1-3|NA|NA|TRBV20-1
CSATGVGAGNTIYF
TGCAGTGCTACGGGGGTAGGGGCCGGAAACACCATATATTTT
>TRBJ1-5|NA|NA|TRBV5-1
CASSLTGNSNQPQHF
TGCGCCAGCAGCTTGACCGGTAATAGCAATCAGCCCCAGCATTTT
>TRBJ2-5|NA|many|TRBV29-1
CSVAQLYQETQYF
TGCAGCGTTGCTCAACTGTACCAAGAGACCCAGTACTTC
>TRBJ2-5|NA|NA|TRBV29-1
CSVSLWGETQYF
TGCAGCGTTAGTTTGTGGGGAGAGACCCAGTACTTC
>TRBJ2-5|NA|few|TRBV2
CASSDPRGSGRHF
TGTGCCAGCAGTGACCCGAGGGGTTCCGGGAGACACTTC
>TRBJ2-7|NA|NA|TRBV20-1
CSANSVGGVEQYF
TGCAGTGCTAACTCCGTTGGAGGGGTCGAGCAGTACTTC
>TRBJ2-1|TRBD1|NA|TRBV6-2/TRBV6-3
CASSGRQGLNEQFF
TGTGCCAGCAGTGGTAGACAGGGGCTAAATGAGCAGTTCTTC
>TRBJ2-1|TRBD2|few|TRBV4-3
CASSLSGTSGNDEQFF
TGCGCCAGCAGCCTGTCCGGGACTAGCGGGAACGATGAGCAGTTCTTC
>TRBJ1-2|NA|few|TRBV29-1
CSAQIPQGQSYGYTF
TGCAGCGCCCAAATCCCCCAGGGGCAGAGTTATGGCTACACCTTC
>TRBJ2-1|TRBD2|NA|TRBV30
CAWSAGAFILAGVEQFF
TGTGCCTGGAGTGCGGGGGCGTTTATTCTAGCGGGAGTCGAGCAGTTCTTC
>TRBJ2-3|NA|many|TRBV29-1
CSVDTSLTDTQYF
TGCAGCGTTGACACTAGCCTAACAGATACGCAGTATTTT
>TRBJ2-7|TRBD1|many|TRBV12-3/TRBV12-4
CASRLSGTDLSEQYF
TGTGCCAGCAGACTATCCGGGACAGACTTGAGCGAGCAGTACTTC
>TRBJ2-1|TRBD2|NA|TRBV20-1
CSARGLAAWGSEFF
TGCAGTGCTCGGGGACTAGCGGCATGGGGGTCGGAGTTCTTC
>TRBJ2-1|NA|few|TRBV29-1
CSVEADTYNEQFF
TGCAGCGTTGAAGCGGATACCTACAATGAGCAGTTCTTC
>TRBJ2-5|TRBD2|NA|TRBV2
CASYLAGVQETQYF
TGTGCCAGCTACCTAGCGGGAGTCCAAGAGACCCAGTACTTC
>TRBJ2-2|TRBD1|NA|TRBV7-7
CASSLAGTGGSGELFF
TGTGCTAGCAGCTTAGCCGGGACAGGGGGTTCCGGGGAGCTGTTTTTT
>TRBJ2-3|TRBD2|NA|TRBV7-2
CASSFGLAGGGTDTQYF
TGTGCCAGCAGCTTTGGACTAGCGGGAGGAGGCACAGATACGCAGTATTTT
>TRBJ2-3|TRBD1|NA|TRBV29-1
CSVDQGALDTQYF
TGCAGCGTCGACCAGGGGGCATTGGATACGCAGTATTTT
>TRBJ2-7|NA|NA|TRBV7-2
CASSLSGSYLYEQYF
TGTGCCAGCAGCCTCTCCGGGAGCTACCTCTACGAGCAGTACTTC
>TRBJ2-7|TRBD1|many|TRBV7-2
CASSARQGSYEQYF
TGTGCCAGCAGCGCCAGACAGGGTTCCTACGAGCAGTACTTC
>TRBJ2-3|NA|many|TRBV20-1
CSASVQGLITDTQYF
TGCAGTGCTAGCGTACAGGGTTTAATCACAGATACGCAGTATTTT
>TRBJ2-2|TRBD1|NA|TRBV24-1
CATSRQGGNGELFF
TGTGCCACCAGCAGACAGGGGGGGAACGGGGAGCTGTTTTTT
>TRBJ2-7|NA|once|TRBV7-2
CASSLAPFNRDYEQYF
TGTGCCAGCAGCTTAGCGCCCTTCAACAGAGACTACGAGCAGTACTTC
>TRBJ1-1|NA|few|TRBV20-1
CSAYRVGWTEAFF
TGCAGTGCTTACAGGGTAGGGTGGACTGAAGCTTTCTTT
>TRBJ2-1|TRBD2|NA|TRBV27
CASSFSGRADYNEQFF
TGTGCCAGCAGTTTTAGCGGGAGGGCCGACTACAATGAGCAGTTCTTC
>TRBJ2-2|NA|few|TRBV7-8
CASSRGQTGNTGELFF
TGTGCCAGCAGCAGAGGACAGACAGGGAACACCGGGGAGCTGTTTTTT
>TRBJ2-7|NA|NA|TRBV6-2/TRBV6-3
CASSYSIPRFSYEQYF
TGTGCCAGCAGTTACTCGATCCCGAGGTTTTCCTACGAGCAGTACTTC
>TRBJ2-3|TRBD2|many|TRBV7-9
CASSSIAGVTDTQYF
TGTGCCAGCAGCTCCATAGCGGGGGTGACAGATACGCAGTATTTT
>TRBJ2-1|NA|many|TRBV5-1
CASSLVPSDRFF
TGCGCCAGCAGCTTGGTACCGAGCGACCGGTTCTTC
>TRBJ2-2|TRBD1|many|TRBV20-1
CSARGQGRGPENTGELFF
TGCAGTGCTAGAGGGCAGGGCAGGGGGCCGGAGAACACCGGGGAGCTGTTTTTT